The 22 T cell receptor beta chains presented below share a single source sample, sequenced in a study of blood T cells in healthy people across ages. The second PCR ran roughly 6 to 11 cycles with a sample-barcoded 5' primer and J-beta primers. Each CDR3 protein gets one entry after TCRdb re-called the 5' RACE reads with MiXCR. The repertoire has around 940,000 distinct CDR3 sequences, 51% of them found once; the top ten carry 20% to 25%. The sequenced material came from blood. The receptors were gathered from a woman aged 55-75 years in good health.

J is TRBJ2-7 and V is TRBV7-2; 7 bases are shared with TRBD2. CDR1 is SGHTA and CDR2 is FQGNSA in the germline V gene. The V and J ends lost 1 base and 3 bases, in that order; junction bases with no gene match: 9. This CDR3 spans 16 amino acids. The CDR3 region is CASSLVASGGLYEQYF. The CDR3 DNA reads TGTGCCAGCAGCTTAGTTGCGTCGGGGGGACTCTACGAGCAGTACTTC.

The gene calls are TRBV20-1 and TRBJ2-7, with TRBD2 matching over 7 bases. Germline V CDR1 and CDR2: DFQATT, SNEGSKA (reference sequence). V was pared by 0 bases and J by 6 bases, with 11 bases of the junction left unmatched. The CDR3 sequence is 15 residues long. CDR3 nucleotides: TGCAGTGCTAGAGATAAGGGCGGCCCGGGAGGCGAGCAGTACTTC. The encoded protein is CSARDKGGPGGEQYF.

This clonotype has only a few counts. V is TRBV9 and J is TRBJ2-7, with a possible D match to TRBD1 (5 bases). Trimming left V 4 bases short and J 3 bases short, with 14 bases between. Germline assignment: CDR1 SGDLS and CDR2 YYNGEE. This CDR3 contains 14 residues. For the CDR3, the DNA is TGTGCCAGCAGCCCCCCCGACAGAAGCTACGAGCAGTACTTC. As protein: CASSPPDRSYEQYF. The full variable domain, its missing parts supplied by reference TRBV9 and TRBJ2-7, is DSGVTQTPKHLITATGQRVTLRCSPRSGDLSVYWYQQSLDQGLQFLIQYYNGEERAKGNILERFSAQQFPDLHSELNLSSLELGDSALYFCASSPPDRSYEQYFGPGTRLTVT.

About this clonotype: An end of the junction does not agree with germline; a read error may underlie this. The chain links TRBV20-1 to TRBJ2-3, with 8 bases lining up with TRBD2. The germline V gene encodes CDR1 DFQATT and CDR2 SNEGSKA (reference sequence). The CDR3 covers 13 residues. The CDR3 nucleotides read TGCAGTGCAAGAGCGGGAGTCGCAGATACGCAGTATTTT. Protein sequence: CSARAGVADTQYF.

The V gene is TRBV2, the J gene TRBJ2-3, with 11 bases lining up with TRBD2. The CDR3 loop spans 16 amino acids. Germline assignment: CDR1 SNHLY and CDR2 FYNNEI. V was pared by 6 bases and J by 5 bases, with 10 bases of the junction left unmatched. DNA of the CDR3: TGTGCCAGCAGCCGTACTAGCGGGAGAAGGCGAGATACGCAGTATTTT. As protein: CASSRTSGRRRDTQYF.

As to this clonotype: A junction boundary mismatches the germline segment, possibly from a read error. The chain uses TRBV5-1 and TRBJ1-6; perhaps TRBD1 as D (5 bases). Germline CDR1 reads SGHRS; CDR2 reads YFSETQ. CDR3 length equals 14 residues. CDR3 sequence (DNA): TGCGTCAGCAGCCTGGAGAAGGGGAATTCACCCCTCCACTTT. It translates to CVSSLEKGNSPLHF. Using reference TRBV5-1 and TRBJ1-6 for the parts outside the CDR3, the full variable domain is KAGVTQTPRYLIKTRGQQVTLSCSPISGHRSVSWYQQTPGQGLQFLFEYFSETQRNKGNFPGRFSGRQFSNSRSEMNVSTLELGDSALYLCVSSLEKGNSPLHFGNGTRLTVT.

The rearrangement uses TRBV12-3 or TRBV12-4 and TRBJ2-1; possibly TRBD1 or TRBD2 for D (5 bases each). V gave up 3 bases and J gave up 2 bases, with 17 bases separating them. This CDR3 region has 17 residues. The CDR3 reads CASSFESGDQAYNEQFF. The CDR3 bases are TGTGCCAGCAGTTTTGAGAGTGGGGACCAGGCCTACAATGAGCAGTTCTTC.

This clonotype was picked up many times. The genes are TRBV4-3 and TRBJ2-7; D unclear. Trimming cost V 0 bases and J 2 bases, with 8 bases left between them. The V gene's germline CDR1 is LGHNA and CDR2 YSLEER. CDR3 length equals 14 residues. The DNA for the CDR3 is TGCGCCAGCAGCCAAGATTTTGAGACCTACGAGCAGTACTTC. This encodes CASSQDFETYEQYF.

This chain links TRBV20-1 with TRBJ1-1; tentative D call: TRBD1 (5 bases). The CDR3 consists of 11 residues. V dropped 7 bases and J dropped 4 bases, with 10 bases sitting between them. The germline CDR1 and CDR2 sequences are DFQATT and SNEGSKA (reference sequence). CDR3 sequence (DNA): TGCAGTGTCCCTAGGGGCACTGAAGCTTTCTTT. It translates to CSVPRGTEAFF.

The chain joins TRBV6-2 or TRBV6-3 to TRBJ2-3, with 7 bases that match TRBD2. V dropped 0 bases and J dropped 0; count of bases not matched to a gene: 6. The germline CDR1 and CDR2 sequences are MNHEY and SVGEGT. The CDR3 has 17 amino acids. The CDR3 DNA is TGTGCCAGCAGTTACTCGGGACTAACGATTAGCACAGATACGCAGTATTTT. Translation gives CASSYSGLTISTDTQYF.

The rearrangement joins TRBV5-6 to TRBJ2-7; D remains unclear. Between the trimmed V and J ends, which lost 0 bases and 3 bases, there was a span of 13 bases. Germline lookup yields CDR1 SGHDT and CDR2 YYEEEE. The CDR3 is made up of 15 amino acids. CDR3 protein: CASSLVPLADYEQYF. The CDR3 DNA follows: TGTGCCAGCAGCTTGGTCCCCTTGGCAGACTACGAGCAGTACTTC.

V gene TRBV11-2 combines with J gene TRBJ2-6; 7 bases fit TRBD1. The CDR3 covers 16 residues. The germline V gene encodes CDR1 SGHAT and CDR2 FQNNGV. After removal of 3 bases from V and 4 bases from J, the junction contained 6 bases not matched to a gene. CDR3 in DNA: TGTGCCAGCAGCTTCAACAGGGGAAGCGGGGCCAACGTCCTGACTTTC. It codes for CASSFNRGSGANVLTF.

As to this clonotype: A clone one base away is much larger, so this may be a read error. The J gene is TRBJ2-5, the V gene TRBV27, with D possibly matching TRBD2 (5 bases). This CDR3 has 13 residues. CDR1 MNHEY and CDR2 SMNVEV come from the germline V gene (reference sequence). Trimming removed 1 base from V and 11 bases from J, with 14 bases in between. The CDR3 sequence is CASSLYLAKEQYF. In DNA, the CDR3 is TGTGCCAGCAGTTTATACCTAGCCAAGGAGCAGTACTTC.

Remarks on this clonotype: One base away lies a much larger clone, so this may be a sequencing read error. J is TRBJ2-3 and V is TRBV14; TRBD2 is a possible D gene (5 bases). The CDR3 extends over 14 amino acids. The V end lost 0 bases, the J end lost 4 bases, and 8 bases lay between the germline ends. Per the germline V gene, CDR1 is SGHDN and CDR2 is FVKESK. CDR3 coding DNA: TGTGCCAGCAGCCAAGACTGGGGAGCAGATACGCAGTATTTT. The encoded protein is CASSQDWGADTQYF.

This clonotype has more than one count but fewer than ten. The chain has TRBV28 and TRBJ2-3, with unresolved D. CDR1 and CDR2 (germline): MDHEN, SYDVKM. V was shortened by 2 bases and J by 6 bases, with 12 bases between the two germline ends. This CDR3 spans 14 amino acids. CDR3 bases: TGTGCCAGCAGTTTAAACCCAAGACGGGATACGCAGTATTTT. It is translated as CASSLNPRRDTQYF.

This clonotype showed up just a few times. The chain has TRBV12-3 or TRBV12-4 and TRBJ2-5; 7 bases are shared with TRBD1. With V trimmed by 7 bases and J by 1 base, 3 bases remained unmatched. The CDR3 totals 13 residues. CDR3 amino acids: CASNDRAQETQYF. CDR3 DNA: TGTGCCAGCAACGACAGGGCCCAAGAGACCCAGTACTTC.

The genes are TRBV25-1 and TRBJ2-7, with TRBD2 as a possible D gene (7 bases). V was pared by 7 bases and J by 4 bases, with 20 bases between. This CDR3 region has 15 residues. Germline CDR1 and CDR2: MGHDK and SYGVNS. The CDR3 is CASNCHRSGTYEQYF. The CDR3, as DNA: TGTGCCAGCAATTGCCACCGGAGCGGGACATACGAGCAGTACTTC.

A single count supports this clonotype. The chain has TRBV15 and TRBJ2-4; 8 positions agree with TRBD1. The length of the CDR3 is 13 residues. With 4 bases clipped from V and 15 bases from J, the junction kept 11 bases outside the gene matches. Germline V CDR1 and CDR2: LNHNV, YYDKDF (reference sequence). CDR3 amino acids: CATSKRIAGGSYF. CDR3 in DNA: TGTGCCACCAGCAAGAGGATCGCAGGGGGCTCGTACTTC. Variable domain in full (rest from reference TRBV15 and TRBJ2-4): DAMVIQNPRYQVTQFGKPVTLSCSQTLNHNVMYWYQQKSSQAPKLLFHYYDKDFNNEADTPDNFQSRRPNTSFCFLDIRSPGLGDTAMYLCATSKRIAGGSYFGAGTRLSVL.

This clonotype has a handful of counts. The V gene is TRBV20-1, the J gene TRBJ2-1; D not certain. The CDR3 has 14 residues. With 0 bases removed from V and 4 bases from J, the gap between germline ends came to 10 bases. The V gene's germline CDR1 is DFQATT and CDR2 SNEGSKA (reference sequence). CDR3 nucleotide sequence: TGCAGTGCTAGAGATCTGGAACAGTACAATGAGCAGTTCTTC. Amino acid sequence: CSARDLEQYNEQFF.

In this sample, this clonotype turned up a few times. This chain connects TRBV2 to TRBJ2-5; D call uncertain. This CDR3 comprises 14 residues. Germline lookup yields CDR1 SNHLY and CDR2 FYNNEI. V was cut by 7 bases and J by 2 bases, with 14 bases left in between. The CDR3 here is CASKRQSEQETQYF. The CDR3 region has the DNA TGTGCCAGCAAAAGGCAGAGCGAGCAAGAGACCCAGTACTTC.

The chain uses TRBV28 and TRBJ2-1; D possibly corresponds to TRBD2 (5 bases). The DNA end is a closer match to TRBJ2-7, so the J assignment may be wrong. The CDR3 contains 14 residues. Germline CDR1 and CDR2: MDHEN and SYDVKM. The CDR3 protein is CASRGLHGRGEQYF. The CDR3 DNA follows: TGTGCCAGCAGGGGGTTACACGGACGGGGCGAGCAGTACTTC.

On this clonotype itself: A much larger clone lies a single base off, so this may be a read error. V gene TRBV5-1 combines with J gene TRBJ2-3; D not certain. The CDR3 consists of 14 residues. Looked up from germline, CDR1 is SGHRS and CDR2 is YFSETQ. The CDR3 here is CASSLGQSTDTRYF. The CDR3 DNA reads as TGCGCCAGCAGCTTGGGGCAGAGCACAGATACGCGGTATTTT. Together with reference TRBV5-1 and TRBJ2-3, the CDR3 gives the full variable domain: KAGVTQTPRYLIKTRGQQVTLSCSPISGHRSVSWYQQTPGQGLQFLFEYFSETQRNKGNFPGRFSGRQFSNSRSEMNVSTLELGDSALYLCASSLGQSTDTRYFGPGTRLTVL.